Included here is one T cell receptor beta chain sequence, with context. Its antigen is not identified. One entry per CDR3 protein, called by TCRdb with MiXCR from the reads. The data hold about 400,000 distinct CDR3 sequences, with roughly 36% observed a single time. The data belong to a study of T cell repertoires in cytomegalovirus infection. Overall study: Signatures in public TCR beta sequences pointed to both CMV infection and matching HLA type.

CDR1 is SEHNR and CDR2 is FQNEAQ in the germline V gene (reference sequence). CDR3 length equals 17 residues. V lost 1 base, J lost 7 bases, and 19 bases lay in between. Findings of the study overall: Dominating the ex vivo response were TCR beta clonotypes that were CMV-specific and HLA-C-restricted. Of the TCR beta families, the public ones yielded a cumulative frequency that identified carriers of CMV plus the relevant HLA.

This specimen was cultured PBMCs, taken from culture after CMV antigen stimulation. The sequence derives from a human donor in good health (CMV status not recorded). Some clones in this sample may be carry-over from other donors' samples. The rearrangement joins TRBV7-9 to TRBJ2-2; a weak D match, TRBD1 (6 bases). CDR3 residues: CASSLVSFGGAGGELFF. CDR3 coding DNA: TGTGCCAGCAGCTTAGTTTCGTTTGGGGGCGCCGGCGGGGAGCTGTTTTTT.